Listed below are T cell receptor beta chains from one sample, sequenced in a study of sequential checkpoint blockade in melanoma. Sequencing was performed with immunoSEQ multiplex PCR; in TCRdb, only in-frame clones are kept and a portion is missing. The top ten hold 7% to 9.5% of the sample, which has about 6,900 clones, about four fifths seen once. The starting material was CD8+ T cells sorted from blood (inferred from file names), obtained from a patient given nivolumab and ipilimumab in sequence. The receptors come from a human donor with melanoma. The CDR3 runs from the conserved cysteine through the conserved F or W. Fields, in order: D gene, J gene, V gene, CDR3 DNA, CDR3 protein. A D gene is named only where the DNA matches it firmly.

d_gene: TRBD2
j_gene: TRBJ2-3
v_gene: TRBV28
CDR3nt: TGTGCCAGCAGTATTAGCGGGAGCTCCACAGATACGCAGTATTTT
CDR3aa: CASSISGSSTDTQYF

d_gene: TRBD1
j_gene: TRBJ1-6
v_gene: TRBV7-2
CDR3nt: TGTGCCAGCAAGTACAGGGGAGATTCACCCCTCCACTTT
CDR3aa: CASKYRGDSPLHF

d_gene: TRBD2
j_gene: TRBJ2-3
v_gene: TRBV15
CDR3nt: TGTGCCACCAGCAGAGAGGGCATGAGGCTAGCGGGATTGGGAGATACGCAGTATTTT
CDR3aa: CATSREGMRLAGLGDTQYF

d_gene: NA
j_gene: TRBJ1-1
v_gene: TRBV9
CDR3nt: TGTGCCAGCAGCCGATTACAGGGATTGAAAACTGAAGCTTTCTTT
CDR3aa: CASSRLQGLKTEAFF

d_gene: TRBD2
j_gene: TRBJ2-1
v_gene: TRBV7-3
CDR3nt: TGTGCCAGCAGCCCACTAGCGGGAGGGCGGAATGAGCAGTTCTTC
CDR3aa: CASSPLAGGRNEQFF

d_gene: TRBD2
j_gene: TRBJ2-3
v_gene: TRBV27
CDR3nt: TGTGCCAGCAGTTTCGGACTAGGAACAGATACGCAGTATTTT
CDR3aa: CASSFGLGTDTQYF

d_gene: TRBD1
j_gene: TRBJ1-1
v_gene: TRBV19
CDR3nt: TGTGCCAGTAGTATAGGTGGACAGGGGGCCCGAGCTTTCTTT
CDR3aa: CASSIGGQGARAFF

d_gene: NA
j_gene: TRBJ2-1
v_gene: TRBV7-9
CDR3nt: TGTGCCAGCAAGTCAAGGGACACCATAACCAATGAGCAGTTCTTC
CDR3aa: CASKSRDTITNEQFF

d_gene: TRBD2
j_gene: TRBJ2-5
v_gene: TRBV7-9
CDR3nt: TGTGCCAGCAGCCCCGGACTAGCGGGAGCAGAGACCCAGTACTTC
CDR3aa: CASSPGLAGAETQYF

d_gene: NA
j_gene: TRBJ2-1
v_gene: TRBV27
CDR3nt: TGTGCCAGCAGCCCGGACAGACCATACAATGAGCAGTTCTTC
CDR3aa: CASSPDRPYNEQFF

d_gene: NA
j_gene: TRBJ1-1
v_gene: TRBV13
CDR3nt: TGTGCCAGCAGCTTTAGATTGAACACTGAAGCTTTCTTT
CDR3aa: CASSFRLNTEAFF